This passage covers 21 T cell receptor beta chains from one sample sequenced in a study of blood T cell repertoires in COVID-19. The table came from immunoSEQ multiplex PCR; TCRdb's copy has only in-frame clones and leaves some out. In the table there are around 230,000 clones, around 88% of which are singletons. Sequencing was carried out using PBMCs or T cells enriched from blood (not recorded which). Receptor source: a woman aged 40 to 50 with acute COVID-19.

CDR3 bases: TGTGCCAGCACCGAGACGGGACAGGGGTATGGCTACACCTTC. This encodes CASTETGQGYGYTF. J is TRBJ1-2 and V is TRBV2; 10 nucleotides match TRBD1. The germline V gene has CDR1 SNHLY and CDR2 FYNNEI. The J segment lost 5 bases and the V segment lost 7 bases, leaving 7 bases of the junction unmatched. The CDR3 has 14 residues.

V is TRBV11-2 and J is TRBJ2-3; 9 positions match TRBD2. Trimming cost V 2 bases and J 4 bases; bases outside gene matches: 1. The CDR3 has 14 amino acids. Looked up from germline, CDR1 is SGHAT and CDR2 is FQNNGV. CDR3 sequence reads: CASSLRLAADTQYF. The CDR3, as DNA: TGTGCCAGCAGCTTAAGACTAGCGGCAGATACGCAGTATTTT. Filled out from reference TRBV11-2 and TRBJ2-3, the complete variable domain reads EAGVAQSPRYKIIEKRQSVAFWCNPISGHATLYWYQQILGQGPKLLIQFQNNGVVDDSQLPKDRFSAERLKGVDSTLKIQPAKLEDSAVYLCASSLRLAADTQYFGPGTRLTVL.

The chain combines TRBV9 with TRBJ1-6, with D possibly TRBD1 on 6 matching bases. The germline V gene has CDR1 SGDLS and CDR2 YYNGEE. Trimming stripped 0 bases from V and 13 bases from J, with 11 bases between. The CDR3 is made up of 13 amino acids. The CDR3, as DNA: TGTGCCAGCAGCGTAGCTGGGGGGGGCCCCCTCCACTTT. It encodes CASSVAGGGPLHF.

The gene calls are TRBV24-1 and TRBJ1-5; possible D gene TRBD1, 5 bases. V lost 5 bases and J 11 bases, leaving 18 bases between the germline ends. The CDR3 extends over 14 amino acids. Germline assignment: CDR1 KGHDR and CDR2 SFDVKD. In DNA form, the CDR3 reads TGTGCCACCAGTGCGGACAATAACTTTCCGGCCCAGCATTTT. Translated: CATSADNNFPAQHF.

The V and J genes are TRBV18 and TRBJ2-5; the match to TRBD1 covers 7 bases. Per germline, CDR1 KGHSH and CDR2 LQKENI. The CDR3 consists of 15 residues. J gave up 5 bases and V 1 base, and 7 bases lay outside the gene matches. The CDR3 coding sequence is TGTGCCAGCTCACCACGGGACAGAGAGAGGGAGACCCAGTACTTC. This encodes CASSPRDRERETQYF. The full variable domain, rest sourced from reference TRBV18 and TRBJ2-5, is NAGVMQNPRHLVRRRGQEARLRCSPMKGHSHVYWYRQLPEEGLKFMVYLQKENIIDESGMPKERFSAEFPKEGPSILRIQQVVRGDSAAYFCASSPRDRERETQYFGPGTRLLVL.

The CDR3, as DNA: TGTGCCAGCAGCGTCGCAGCGGGACTCACCGGGGAGCTGTTTTTT. Translating it yields CASSVAAGLTGELFF. J is TRBJ2-2 and V is TRBV9, with TRBD2 matching over 7 bases. CDR3 length equals 15 residues. Losses at the gene ends were 2 bases for V and 4 bases for J; bases not matched to a gene: 5. Germline lookup yields CDR1 SGDLS and CDR2 YYNGEE.

V gene TRBV14 combines with J gene TRBJ1-2; the D gene is possibly TRBD1 (6 bases). The CDR3 has 15 residues. In germline, CDR1 is SGHDN, CDR2 FVKESK. The V end lost 1 base, the J end lost 6 bases, and 15 bases lay between the germline ends. The CDR3 region is CASSQGPRGGDGYTF. As DNA, the CDR3 is TGTGCCAGCAGCCAAGGACCCAGGGGCGGAGATGGCTACACCTTC.

This clone was counted once. The chain has TRBV21-1 and TRBJ2-3; TRBD2 reflects the table's D call only, with no check against the DNA. TRBV21-1 is a pseudogene segment. CDR3 size: 14 residues. The CDR3 is CASSKVPGADTQYF. The CDR3 DNA is TGTGCCAGCAGCAAAGTTCCGGGGGCAGATACGCAGTATTTT.

The chain uses TRBV6-5 and TRBJ1-1; D may be TRBD1 (6 bases). CDR3 length: 13 amino acids. Trimming shortened V by 1 base and J by 6 bases, and 9 bases separated the two germline ends. Germline CDR1 reads MNHEY; CDR2 reads SVGAGI. CDR3 amino acids: CASSYLTGAEAFF. CDR3 DNA sequence: TGTGCCAGCAGTTACTTGACAGGCGCTGAAGCTTTCTTT.

The rearrangement joins TRBV4-2 to TRBJ1-1; possibly TRBD1 for D (5 bases). Trimming left V 4 bases short and J 0 bases short, with 12 bases between. CDR3 length equals 15 residues. CDR1 LGHNA and CDR2 YNFKEQ come from the germline V gene. As DNA, the CDR3 is TGTGCCAGCAGCCTCCTCGACAGTTTGAACACTGAAGCTTTCTTT. It encodes CASSLLDSLNTEAFF.

CDR3 DNA: TGTGCCAGCAGCGTTGGGAGCGGGCTGGGTTCCTACGAGCAGTACTTC. Encoded protein: CASSVGSGLGSYEQYF. The genes are TRBV9 and TRBJ2-7, with D perhaps TRBD2 (6 bases). Germline assignment: CDR1 SGDLS and CDR2 YYNGEE. The ends were cut back, 2 bases at V and 1 base at J, with 16 bases in the middle. The CDR3 sequence is 16 residues long.

The V and J genes are TRBV5-1 and TRBJ1-1; D remains ambiguous. Trimming removed 0 bases from V and 4 bases from J, with 16 bases in between. CDR1 and CDR2 from the germline V gene are SGHRS and YFSETQ. The CDR3 has 16 amino acids. The CDR3 here is CASSLAQDGFPTEAFF. The CDR3 coding sequence is TGCGCCAGCAGCTTGGCGCAGGATGGTTTCCCCACTGAAGCTTTCTTT.

This rearrangement joins TRBV6-6 to TRBJ2-7; a possible D gene is TRBD1 (6 bases). The CDR3 contains 15 residues. V dropped 6 bases and J dropped 7 bases, with 22 bases sitting between them. Germline lookup yields CDR1 MNHNY and CDR2 SVGAGI (reference sequence). The CDR3: CASSEPGQTLGEQYF. For the CDR3, the DNA is TGTGCCAGCAGCGAACCGGGACAAACTCTTGGGGAGCAGTACTTC.

The CDR3, as DNA: TGTGCCAGCAGTTTGAGCGGGACTGCAAACAATGAGCAGTTCTTC. This translates into CASSLSGTANNEQFF. The chain couples TRBV6-6 to TRBJ2-1; 7 positions match TRBD2. This CDR3 contains 15 residues. V lost 4 bases, J lost 5 bases, and 8 bases stayed unmatched. Germline V gene lookup returns CDR1 MNHNY and CDR2 SVGAGI (reference sequence).

CDR3 DNA: TGTGCCTGGACCCACACCGGGGACTATGGCTACACCTTC. Its translation: CAWTHTGDYGYTF. This chain connects TRBV30 to TRBJ1-2; D call uncertain. The CDR3 sequence is 13 residues long. Between the trimmed V and J ends, which lost 4 bases and 3 bases, there was a span of 12 bases. CDR1 and CDR2 from the germline V gene are GTSNPN and SVGIG (reference sequence).

The chain recombines TRBV7-3 with TRBJ2-1, with TRBD2 matching 13 bases. The CDR3 length is 15 residues. Looked up from germline, CDR1 is SGHTA and CDR2 is FQGTGA. V shed 5 bases, J shed 8 bases, and the junction held 6 bases outside the gene matches. The CDR3 DNA reads TGTGCCAGCAGCCTACTAGCGGGAGGGCCGGATGAGCAGTTCTTC. It translates to CASSLLAGGPDEQFF.

CDR3 residues: CASSSLAGVKKNTGELFF. The DNA of the CDR3 is TGTGCCAGCAGTTCTCTAGCGGGAGTTAAAAAAAACACCGGGGAGCTGTTTTTT. V is TRBV25-1 and J is TRBJ2-2, with TRBD2 matching 10 bases. With V trimmed by 5 bases and J by 2 bases, 11 bases remained unmatched. Germline loops: CDR1 MGHDK, CDR2 SYGVNS. The CDR3 has 18 residues.

The V and J genes are TRBV11-2 and TRBJ2-7; D remains unclear. Trimming shortened V by 1 base and J by 0 bases, and 10 bases separated the two germline ends. The CDR3 is 15 residues long. CDR1 SGHAT and CDR2 FQNNGV come from the germline V gene. CDR3 nucleotide sequence: TGTGCCAGCAGCTTAGTTGGCGGCCTCTCCTACGAGCAGTACTTC. Translated: CASSLVGGLSYEQYF.

The chain recombines TRBV12-3 or TRBV12-4 with TRBJ2-1; D unresolved. The CDR3 sequence is 13 residues long. The V gene lost 3 bases and the J gene lost 8 bases, with 11 bases spanning the gap. DNA for the CDR3: TGTGCCAGCAGTTTGTCTGTGAGCGATGAGCAGTTCTTC. Amino acid sequence: CASSLSVSDEQFF.

This clone was observed a single time. V gene TRBV3-1 (or the pseudogene TRBV3-2) combines with J gene TRBJ2-1; TRBD2 aligns across 9 bases. CDR1 LGHDT and CDR2 YNNKEL come from the germline V gene (reference sequence). V dropped 4 bases and J dropped 9; count of bases not matched to a gene: 10. There are 15 residues in the CDR3. CDR3 residues: CASSRNGGGAGEQFF. CDR3 nucleotide sequence: TGTGCCAGCAGCCGAAACGGCGGGGGGGCGGGTGAGCAGTTCTTC.

The chain recombines TRBV2 with TRBJ2-7; D unclear. Trimming removed 6 bases at V and 3 bases at J, with 12 bases between. Per the germline V gene, CDR1 is SNHLY and CDR2 is FYNNEI. The CDR3 spans 13 residues. The CDR3 DNA sequence: TGTGCCAGCAGGGCCCAGTCGTTCTACGAGCAGTACTTC. Amino acid sequence: CASRAQSFYEQYF.